These T cell receptor beta chains were read from a single sample in a study of blood T cell repertoires in COVID-19. TCRdb's copy holds only in-frame clones and misses some; the assay was immunoSEQ multiplex PCR. The table shows around 55,000 clones, with 80% to 90% occurring only once. Material for sequencing was peripheral blood. The receptors shown here come from a man aged 60-69 years with acute or convalescent COVID-19. CDR3s include the opening cysteine and the closing phenylalanine or tryptophan. The order of the fields is clone size, V gene, J gene, D gene, CDR3 protein. The D gene is left open where the match is weak. Size values are once, few and many counts, or a class for expanded clones, and some rows have none.

size: .; V: TRBV4-2; J: TRBJ2-5; D: .; CDR3: CASSQDARLGTQYF
size: .; V: TRBV28; J: TRBJ1-4; D: .; CDR3: CASSLGGLDEKLFF
size: once; V: TRBV28; J: TRBJ1-2; D: .; CDR3: CASSSLNQVNYGYTF
size: .; V: TRBV7-2; J: TRBJ1-2; D: TRBD1; CDR3: CASSPGQGYGYTF
size: .; V: TRBV7-6; J: TRBJ2-2; D: TRBD2; CDR3: CASTPDLAGALFGELFF
size: .; V: TRBV19; J: TRBJ1-5; D: .; CDR3: CASSRQGNQPQHF
size: .; V: TRBV7-6; J: TRBJ1-4; D: .; CDR3: CATRGNEKLFF
size: .; V: TRBV5-4; J: TRBJ1-2; D: .; CDR3: CASSLAHTEGDGYTF
size: .; V: TRBV5-1; J: TRBJ2-1; D: .; CDR3: CASSAREGVSYNEQFF
size: .; V: TRBV28; J: TRBJ2-7; D: TRBD2; CDR3: CASSWTSGTGEQYF
size: .; V: TRBV11-2; J: TRBJ2-3; D: .; CDR3: CASSPMSSTDTQYF
size: .; V: TRBV7-9; J: TRBJ2-2; D: TRBD2; CDR3: CASSLVGLAGTGELFF
size: once; V: TRBV7-2; J: TRBJ2-1; D: TRBD2; CDR3: CASSQLAGESAEQFF
size: .; V: TRBV5-5; J: TRBJ1-5; D: .; CDR3: CASSPLDTGHSNQPQHF
size: .; V: TRBV29-1; J: TRBJ2-3; D: .; CDR3: CSVEAQLTDTQYF
size: .; V: TRBV4-3; J: TRBJ2-3; D: .; CDR3: CASSPGLDLPSTDTQYF
size: .; V: TRBV6-5; J: TRBJ1-4; D: .; CDR3: CASTLKWGGDEKLFF
size: .; V: TRBV27; J: TRBJ2-5; D: .; CDR3: CASSLSFRAGETQYF